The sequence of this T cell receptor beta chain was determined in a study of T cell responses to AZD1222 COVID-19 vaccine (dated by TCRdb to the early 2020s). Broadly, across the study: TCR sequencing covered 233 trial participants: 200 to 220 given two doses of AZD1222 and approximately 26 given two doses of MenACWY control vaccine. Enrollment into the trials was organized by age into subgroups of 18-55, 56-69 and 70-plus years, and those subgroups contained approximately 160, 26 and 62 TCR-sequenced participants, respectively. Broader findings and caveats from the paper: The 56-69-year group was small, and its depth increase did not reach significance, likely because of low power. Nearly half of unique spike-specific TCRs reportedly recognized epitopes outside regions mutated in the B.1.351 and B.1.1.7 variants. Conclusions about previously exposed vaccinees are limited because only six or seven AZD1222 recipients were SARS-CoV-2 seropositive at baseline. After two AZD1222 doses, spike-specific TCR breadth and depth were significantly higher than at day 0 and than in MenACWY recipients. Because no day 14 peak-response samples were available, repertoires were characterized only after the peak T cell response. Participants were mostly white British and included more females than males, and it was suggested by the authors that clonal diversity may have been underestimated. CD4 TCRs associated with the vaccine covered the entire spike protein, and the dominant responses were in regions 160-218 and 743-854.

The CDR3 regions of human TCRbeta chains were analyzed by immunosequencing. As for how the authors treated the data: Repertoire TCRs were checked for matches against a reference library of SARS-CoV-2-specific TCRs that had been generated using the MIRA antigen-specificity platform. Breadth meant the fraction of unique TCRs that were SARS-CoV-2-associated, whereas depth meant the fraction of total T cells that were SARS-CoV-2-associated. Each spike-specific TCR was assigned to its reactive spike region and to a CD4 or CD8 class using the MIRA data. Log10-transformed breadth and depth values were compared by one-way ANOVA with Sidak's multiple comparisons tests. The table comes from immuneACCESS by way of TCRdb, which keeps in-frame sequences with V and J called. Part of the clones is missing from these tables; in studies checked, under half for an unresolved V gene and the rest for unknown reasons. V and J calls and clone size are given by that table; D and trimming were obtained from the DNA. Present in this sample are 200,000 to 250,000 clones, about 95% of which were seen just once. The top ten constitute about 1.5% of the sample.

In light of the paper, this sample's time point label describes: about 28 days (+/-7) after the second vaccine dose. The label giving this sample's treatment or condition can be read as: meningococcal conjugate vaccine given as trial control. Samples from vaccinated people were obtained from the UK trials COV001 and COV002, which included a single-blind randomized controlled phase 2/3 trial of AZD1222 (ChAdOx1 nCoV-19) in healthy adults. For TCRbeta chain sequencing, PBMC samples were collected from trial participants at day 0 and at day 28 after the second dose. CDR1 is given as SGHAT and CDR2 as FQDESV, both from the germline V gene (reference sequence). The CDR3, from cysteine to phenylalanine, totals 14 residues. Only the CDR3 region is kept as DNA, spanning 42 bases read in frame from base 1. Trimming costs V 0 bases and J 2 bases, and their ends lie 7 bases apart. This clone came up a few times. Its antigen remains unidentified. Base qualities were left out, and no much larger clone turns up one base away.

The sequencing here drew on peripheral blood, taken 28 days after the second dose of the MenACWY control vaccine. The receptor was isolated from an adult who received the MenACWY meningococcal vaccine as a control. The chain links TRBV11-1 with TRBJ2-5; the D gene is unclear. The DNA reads TGTGCCAGCAGCTTAGCGCAGCCTCAAGAGACCCAGTACTTC. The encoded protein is CASSLAQPQETQYF.